Below, 19 T cell receptor beta chains from the same sample are listed, as sequenced in a study of cytomegalovirus exposure and HLA in healthy donors. PCR was performed using 60 Vbeta and 13 Jbeta primers. The protocol was immunoSEQ multiplex PCR, while the TCRdb copy is restricted to in-frame clones and leaves out a portion. The table lists 150,000 to 200,000 clones, about four fifths of them singletons. Sequenced input: PBMCs. The receptors derive from a man aged 30 to 45 in good health and CMV-seronegative.

This clone was picked up a small number of times. The chain recombines TRBV7-6 with TRBJ2-3; weak D call: TRBD1 (6 bases). CDR1 is SGHVS, CDR2 FNYEAQ, per germline. The V end was cut by 0 bases, the J end by 2 bases, with 9 bases between. This CDR3 is 15 amino acids long. CDR3 DNA: TGTGCCAGCAGCTTAGCGGGGGCCATCACAGATACGCAGTATTTT. Encoded protein: CASSLAGAITDTQYF.

This clone has only a few counts. The same CDR3 arises from other DNA sequences in this sample as well. This chain joins TRBV9 and TRBJ2-1, with 8 bases aligning to TRBD2. Germline values: CDR1 SGDLS, CDR2 YYNGEE. J lost 2 bases, V lost 2 bases, and 3 bases had no gene match. This CDR3 contains 15 residues. The CDR3, as DNA: TGTGCCAGCAGCGTCGGCGGGAGGACCTACAATGAGCAGTTCTTC. This gives the protein CASSVGGRTYNEQFF.

This clone has a single count. The chain has TRBV7-8 and TRBJ2-1; a weak D match, TRBD2 (6 bases). The CDR3 consists of 16 residues. Between the trimmed V and J ends, which lost 6 bases and 0 bases, there was a span of 15 bases. CDR1 and CDR2 (germline): SGHVS, FQNEAQ. The CDR3 sequence is CASSSGSVHSYNEQFF. CDR3 bases: TGTGCCAGCAGTAGCGGTAGCGTCCACTCCTACAATGAGCAGTTCTTC. The whole variable domain, filled in from reference TRBV7-8 and TRBJ2-1, reads GAGVSQSPRYKVAKRGQDVALRCDPISGHVSLFWYQQALGQGPEFLTYFQNEAQLDKSGLPSDRFFAERPEGSVSTLKIQRTQQEDSAVYLCASSSGSVHSYNEQFFGPGTRLTVL.

This rearrangement joins TRBV13 to TRBJ2-2; D perhaps matches TRBD2 (6 bases). Per germline, CDR1 PRHDT and CDR2 FYEKMQ (reference sequence). This CDR3 has 14 amino acids. V dropped 5 bases and J dropped 6 bases, with 13 bases sitting between them. CDR3 protein: CASSPRLDPGELFF. The CDR3 coding sequence is TGTGCCAGCAGCCCGCGACTAGACCCCGGGGAGCTGTTTTTT. Together with reference TRBV13 and TRBJ2-2, the CDR3 gives the full variable domain: AAGVIQSPRHLIKEKRETATLKCYPIPRHDTVYWYQQGPGQDPQFLISFYEKMQSDKGSIPDRFSAQQFSDYHSELNMSSLELGDSALYFCASSPRLDPGELFFGEGSRLTVL.

The V call is TRBV13, the J call TRBJ1-2; tentative D call: TRBD1 (6 bases). This CDR3 is built from 13 residues. V gave up 5 bases and J gave up 8 bases, with 15 bases separating them. Germline V gives CDR1 PRHDT, CDR2 FYEKMQ (reference sequence). DNA of the CDR3: TGTGCCAGCAGCAGATACACAGGGTTAGGCTACACCTTC. Translation gives CASSRYTGLGYTF.

This rearrangement joins TRBV27 to TRBJ2-2; 8 positions agree with TRBD1. CDR1 and CDR2 (germline): MNHEY, SMNVEV (reference sequence). The CDR3 contains 16 residues. The J segment lost 1 base and the V segment lost 7 bases, leaving 8 bases of the junction unmatched. In DNA, the CDR3 is TGTGCCAGCACCTCTTGGGGGACAGGGAACACCGGGGAGCTGTTTTTT. It yields the protein CASTSWGTGNTGELFF.

This clone was found once. The J gene is TRBJ1-1, the V gene TRBV6-6; D is possibly TRBD1 (5 bases). This CDR3 has 16 amino acids. V lost 0 bases to trimming and J lost 3 bases, with 14 bases between them. Germline assignment: CDR1 MNHNY and CDR2 SVGAGI (reference sequence). The CDR3 protein is CASSYSGGTLYTEAFF. In DNA, the CDR3 is TGTGCCAGCAGTTACTCGGGGGGGACCCTCTACACTGAAGCTTTCTTT.

This rearrangement joins TRBV28 to TRBJ1-5, with D hard to call. Trimming shortened V by 6 bases and J by 4 bases, and 16 bases separated the two germline ends. Per germline, CDR1 MDHEN and CDR2 SYDVKM. The CDR3 spans 15 residues. The CDR3 region has the DNA TGTGCCAGCAGCCCCAGTAACGTGCGGAATCAGCCCCAGCATTTT. It codes for CASSPSNVRNQPQHF.

This chain uses TRBV10-3 with TRBJ2-3; TRBD1 aligns across 8 bases. The CDR3 runs to 14 residues. V gave up 10 bases and J gave up 1 base; unmatched junction bases: 7. The germline V gene encodes CDR1 ENHRY and CDR2 SYGVKD. CDR3 in DNA: TGTGCCAGCAGGGGGCAGGGGGGCACAGATACGCAGTATTTT. It yields the protein CASRGQGGTDTQYF.

The rearrangement uses TRBV10-3 and TRBJ2-2; 8 positions agree with TRBD2. Germline CDR1 and CDR2: ENHRY and SYGVKD. The CDR3 is 14 amino acids. J lost 5 bases, V lost 6 bases, and 5 bases had no gene match. CDR3 bases: TGTGCCATCAGAGCACTAGCGGCAACCGGGGAGCTGTTTTTT. It codes for CAIRALAATGELFF.

The V gene is TRBV7-8, the J gene TRBJ1-4; 8 nucleotides line up with TRBD1. The CDR3 totals 18 residues. Trimming at V came to 3 bases and at J to 0 bases, leaving 9 bases not matched to a gene. The V gene's germline CDR1 is SGHVS and CDR2 FQNEAQ. For the CDR3, the DNA is TGTGCCAGCAGCTTTGGACAGGGCCGTTTTGCAACTAATGAAAAACTGTTTTTT. Residues: CASSFGQGRFATNEKLFF.

This clone occurred a few times. The rearrangement joins TRBV19 to TRBJ2-5, with unresolved D. V was clipped by 3 bases and J by 5 bases, with 7 bases between them. Germline loops: CDR1 LNHDA, CDR2 SQIVND (reference sequence). The CDR3 has 12 amino acids. The CDR3: CASSISSETQYF. CDR3 bases: TGTGCCAGTAGTATCTCTTCGGAGACCCAGTACTTC.

This chain joins TRBV11-2 and TRBJ1-5, with D hard to call. CDR1 and CDR2 (germline): SGHAT, FQNNGV. Trimming took off 5 bases at V and 2 bases at J, with 16 bases between the two ends. The CDR3 covers 16 residues. The CDR3 region is CASSPRPSGGNQPQHF. CDR3 DNA: TGTGCCAGCAGCCCCCGTCCATCGGGTGGCAATCAGCCCCAGCATTTT.

This chain joins TRBV4-1 and TRBJ1-5; D is uncertain. CDR1 and CDR2 (germline): MGHRA, YSYEKL. The CDR3 sequence is 13 residues long. V was shortened by 4 bases and J by 7 bases, with 11 bases between the two germline ends. The CDR3 DNA follows: TGCGCCAGCAGCCGAGAATTGACACAGCCCCAGCATTTT. Amino acids: CASSRELTQPQHF.

V usage is TRBV28 and J usage is TRBJ1-4, with TRBD1 matching 8 bases. J gave up 3 bases and V 6 bases, and 6 bases lay outside the gene matches. CDR3 size: 15 residues. Germline V gene sequence: CDR1 MDHEN, CDR2 SYDVKM. In nucleotides, the CDR3 is TGTGCCAGCAGCCGGACAGGGTATGCTAATGAAAAACTGTTTTTT. Its protein is CASSRTGYANEKLFF. Full variable domain (missing parts from reference TRBV28 and TRBJ1-4): DVKVTQSSRYLVKRTGEKVFLECVQDMDHENMFWYRQDPGLGLRLIYFSYDVKMKEKGDIPEGYSVSREKKERFSLILESASTNQTSMYLCASSRTGYANEKLFFGSGTQLSVL.

DNA of the CDR3: TGTGCCAGCAGTTACTCAGGTACGGGGTACGAGCAGTACTTC. Its translation: CASSYSGTGYEQYF. The chain recombines TRBV6-7 with TRBJ2-7, with D perhaps matching TRBD2 (5 bases). TRBV6-7 is an ORF; its function is uncertain. The CDR3 runs to 14 residues. V lost 0 bases and J lost 4, with 10 bases in between.

This rearrangement joins TRBV9 to TRBJ1-4; TRBD1 is a possible D gene (5 bases). Trimming shortened V by 0 bases and J by 4 bases, and 13 bases separated the two germline ends. The CDR3 sequence is 16 residues long. Germline V lookup: CDR1 SGDLS, CDR2 YYNGEE. CDR3 protein: CASSVDPAGRNEKLFF. The CDR3 nucleotides are TGTGCCAGCAGCGTAGATCCGGCAGGGCGTAATGAAAAACTGTTTTTT.

The rearrangement uses TRBV19 and TRBJ2-3, with TRBD2 matching 9 bases. Germline CDR1 LNHDA, CDR2 SQIVND (reference sequence). CDR3 length: 16 residues. J lost 2 bases, V lost 4 bases, and 7 bases had no gene match. CDR3 loop: CASSTGGGGTTDTQYF. CDR3 coding DNA: TGTGCCAGTAGTACGGGCGGGGGGGGCACCACAGATACGCAGTATTTT.

The rearrangement links TRBV4-1 to TRBJ2-3, with D perhaps matching TRBD1 (5 bases). The CDR3 has 17 residues. CDR1 MGHRA and CDR2 YSYEKL come from the germline V gene. V shed 3 bases and J shed 3 bases, with 19 bases lying between them. This CDR3 reads CASSQDRGRVATDTQYF. DNA of the CDR3: TGCGCCAGCAGCCAGGATAGGGGCAGGGTGGCGACAGATACGCAGTATTTT.